This T cell receptor (beta chain) was documented in a study of cytomegalovirus exposure and HLA in healthy donors. The study ran its PCR with 60 Vbeta and 13 Jbeta primers. Profiling relied on immunoSEQ multiplex PCR, and the TCRdb table lists in-frame clones only, not all of them. The data show around 120,000 clones, 80% seen once. V trimming: 0 bases; J trimming: 4 bases; junction bases outside the gene matches: 5. The CDR3 length is 15 residues. Germline lookup yields CDR1 MNHEY and CDR2 SVGAGI. The TCR originated in a female donor in good health and CMV-seropositive. This chain links TRBV6-5 with TRBJ2-5; 7 bases fit TRBD1. Specimen: PBMCs. CDR3 sequence: CASSYSVGQSETQYF. The DNA for the CDR3 is TGTGCCAGCAGTTACTCGGTGGGACAGTCAGAGACCCAGTACTTC.